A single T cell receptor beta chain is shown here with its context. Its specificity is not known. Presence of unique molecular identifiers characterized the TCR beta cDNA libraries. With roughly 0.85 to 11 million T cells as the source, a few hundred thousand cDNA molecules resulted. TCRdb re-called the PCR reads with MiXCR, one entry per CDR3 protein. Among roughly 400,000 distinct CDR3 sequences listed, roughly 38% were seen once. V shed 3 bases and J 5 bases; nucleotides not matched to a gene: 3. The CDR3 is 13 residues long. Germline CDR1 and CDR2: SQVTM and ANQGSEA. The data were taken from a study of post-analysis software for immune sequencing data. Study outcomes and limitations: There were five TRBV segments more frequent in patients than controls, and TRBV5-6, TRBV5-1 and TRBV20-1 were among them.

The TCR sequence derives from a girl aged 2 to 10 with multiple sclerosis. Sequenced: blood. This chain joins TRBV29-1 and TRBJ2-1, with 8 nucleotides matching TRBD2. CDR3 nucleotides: TGCAGCGTTGATACGACTAGCGACAATGAGCAGTTCTTC. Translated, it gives CSVDTTSDNEQFF.